This T cell receptor beta chain was identified during a study of blood T cell repertoires in COVID-19. Study-level background: In each case, the material was cDNA or gDNA derived from T cells, B-cell-depleted T cells, or PBMCs.

In the authors' workflow: Quantification of nucleated cells was approximated via reference gene primer amplification. Clones were sequenced by immunoSEQ multiplex PCR, and TCRdb holds only the in-frame ones, with some missing. V, J and clone size are taken as reported in that table, and D and trimming were inferred from the DNA itself. Of around 150,000 clones in the sample, roughly four fifths were seen once. In germline, CDR1 is SEHNR, CDR2 FQNEAQ (reference sequence). Unmatched junction bases numbered 7, after V lost 5 bases and J lost 7 bases. This CDR3 spans 16 amino acids. This TCR was sampled from a woman older than 75 with acute or convalescent COVID-19. Sequenced: peripheral blood. The rearrangement joins TRBV7-9 to TRBJ2-1; 14 bases are a match to TRBD2. The CDR3 protein is CASSIRLAGGSNEQFF. As DNA, the CDR3 is TGTGCCAGCAGCATAAGACTAGCGGGAGGGTCTAATGAGCAGTTCTTC.